This T cell receptor (beta chain) derives from a study of type 1 regulatory T cells. Study at large: T-allo10 is an in vitro-generated, Tr1-enriched CD4 T cell product specific for alloantigen. Overall study results and limits: Compared with non-type 1 regulatory T cells, type 1 regulatory T cells showed a more restricted TCR repertoire.

TCRdb reprocessed the reads via MiXCR and lists one record per CDR3 protein. This repertoire shows about 62,000 distinct CDR3 sequences, 60% to 65% found once; its top ten account for over 1.5%. Comments on this clonotype: No antigen is known for it.

Trimming took 1 base from V and 6 from J, leaving 10 bases between them. Germline CDR1 is LNHNV and CDR2 is YYDKDF (reference sequence). The CDR3 length is 14 residues. This clonotype was obtained from a human donor in good health. The chain recombines TRBV15 with TRBJ2-1, with D unclear. The sequenced sample was cultured non-Tr1 T cells, either the whole culture or a sorted T cell fraction (not recorded which). CDR3 protein: CATSRGGRANEQFF. CDR3 DNA: TGTGCCACCAGCAGAGGAGGTAGGGCCAATGAGCAGTTCTTC.